The clone carrying this T cell receptor (beta chain) was counted only a few times. Antigen: not known. This entry belongs to a study of T cell repertoires in cytomegalovirus infection. TCRdb processed the reads anew with MiXCR; each CDR3 protein has one entry. The data contain fewer than 1,000,000 distinct CDR3 sequences, approximately 31% of them singletons. Deletions cut 0 bases from V and 2 bases from J, with 11 bases between. CDR1 LNHNV and CDR2 YYDKDF come from the germline V gene (reference sequence). There are 15 residues in the CDR3. The chain couples TRBV15 to TRBJ2-7; unclear D gene. The sequence was collected from a human donor in good health (CMV status not recorded). Some clones in this sample may be carry-over from other donors' samples. This specimen was cultured CD8+ T cells from PBMCs, taken from culture after CMV antigen stimulation. CDR3 amino acids: CATSRDKGSTYEQYF. The CDR3 region has the DNA TGTGCCACCAGCAGAGATAAAGGATCCACCTACGAGCAGTACTTC. The full variable domain, rest sourced from reference TRBV15 and TRBJ2-7, is DAMVIQNPRYQVTQFGKPVTLSCSQTLNHNVMYWYQQKSSQAPKLLFHYYDKDFNNEADTPDNFQSRRPNTSFCFLDIRSPGLGDTAMYLCATSRDKGSTYEQYFGPGTRLTVT.